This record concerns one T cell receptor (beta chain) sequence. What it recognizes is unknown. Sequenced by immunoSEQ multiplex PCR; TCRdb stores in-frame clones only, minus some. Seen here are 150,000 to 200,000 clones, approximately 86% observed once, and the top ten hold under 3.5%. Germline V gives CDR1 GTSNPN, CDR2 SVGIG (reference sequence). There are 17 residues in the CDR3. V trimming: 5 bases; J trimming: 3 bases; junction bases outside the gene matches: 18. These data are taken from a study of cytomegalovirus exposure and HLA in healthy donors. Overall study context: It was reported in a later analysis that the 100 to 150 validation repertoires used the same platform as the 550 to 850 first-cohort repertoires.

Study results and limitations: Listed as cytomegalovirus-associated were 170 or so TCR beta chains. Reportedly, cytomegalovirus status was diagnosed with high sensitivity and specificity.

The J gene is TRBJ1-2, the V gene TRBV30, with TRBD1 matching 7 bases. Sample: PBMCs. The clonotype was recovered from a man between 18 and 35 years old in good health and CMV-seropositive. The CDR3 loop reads CAWGPGQVIRLDYGYTF. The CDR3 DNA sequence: TGTGCCTGGGGACCCGGACAGGTAATTCGGCTGGACTATGGCTACACCTTC.